This T cell receptor (beta chain) was retrieved from a study of T cells in Graves' hyperthyroidism and ophthalmopathy. Lactation, pregnancy, other autoimmune disease or uncontrolled infection led to exclusion of patients. Diagnoses used clinical symptoms, serum thyroxine and TRAb, thyroid ultrasound and orbital computed tomography. Comment on this clonotype: Its antigen is as yet unknown.

CDR3 size: 15 residues. The V and J ends lost 4 bases and 1 base respectively, with 17 bases between them. CDR1 is SQVTM, CDR2 ANQGSEA, per germline. Amplified regions were TCR beta CDR3 sequences from RNA transcripts. First-round RT-PCR targeting the TCR CDR3 was performed with the HTBI primer set. TCRdb re-analysed the multiplex PCR reads in MiXCR, keeping a single row per CDR3 protein. This table holds roughly 570,000 distinct CDR3 sequences, roughly 50% found once. Study-level points and caveats: Most thyroid-expanded clonotypes above 0.001 were also found in blood.

The chain couples TRBV29-1 to TRBJ2-7, with a possible D match to TRBD1 (5 bases). The source of this sequence is an adult woman with Graves' disease, either hyperthyroidism or ophthalmopathy (not recorded which). Sequenced: peripheral blood or thyroid tissue (not recorded which). In DNA form, the CDR3 reads TGCAGCGTTGTACAGGTGGTCGGCGGTTCCTACGAGCAGTACTTC. This codes for CSVVQVVGGSYEQYF.